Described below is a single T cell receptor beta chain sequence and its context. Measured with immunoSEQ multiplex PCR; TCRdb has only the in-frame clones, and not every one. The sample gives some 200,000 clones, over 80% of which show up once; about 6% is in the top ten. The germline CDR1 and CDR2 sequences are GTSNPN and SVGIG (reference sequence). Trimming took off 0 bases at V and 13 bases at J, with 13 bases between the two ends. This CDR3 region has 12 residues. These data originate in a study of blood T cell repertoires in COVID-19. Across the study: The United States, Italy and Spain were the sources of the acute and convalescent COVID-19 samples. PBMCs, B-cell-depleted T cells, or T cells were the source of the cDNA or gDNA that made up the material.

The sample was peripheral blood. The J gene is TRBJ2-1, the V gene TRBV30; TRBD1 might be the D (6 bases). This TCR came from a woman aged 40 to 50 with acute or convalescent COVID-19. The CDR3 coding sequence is TGTGCCTGGAGTGTACCATACAGGGAACAGTTCTTC. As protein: CAWSVPYREQFF.